A selection of T cell receptor beta chains follows, all from one sample in a study of blood T cell repertoires in COVID-19. Method: immunoSEQ multiplex PCR; TCRdb's copy keeps in-frame clones and lacks some. The sample lists roughly 200,000 clones; just under 90% were seen once. The sequenced material came from peripheral blood. Receptor source: a woman younger than 30 who had recovered from COVID-19. The conserved cysteine and the conserved F or W are not part of the CDR3 here. Fields, in order: CDR3 length, clone size, V gene, J gene, CDR3 protein. Where a row states a size, it is once, few, many or the class of an expanded clone; other rows omit it.

>14|.|TRBV7-2|TRBJ2-1
ASSPLGGANYNEQF
>11|once|TRBV5-1|TRBJ2-5
ASSLGLRETQY
>14|once|TRBV9|TRBJ2-7
ASSVEGTANSYEQY
>14|.|TRBV3-1/TRBV3-2|TRBJ1-5
ASSHTTGLGNQPQH
>13|.|TRBV19|TRBJ1-5
ASSGTGRSNQPQH
>11|.|TRBV9|TRBJ1-1
ASNLGQNTEAF
>12|.|TRBV6-6|TRBJ1-3
ASSQGTGRNTIY
>13|.|TRBV9|TRBJ2-3
ASSAPLGGTGTQY
>12|.|TRBV10-3|TRBJ2-2
ATWTGHATGELF
>18|.|TRBV19|TRBJ1-3
ATLSGAGKSAIYSGNTIY
>15|.|TRBV18|TRBJ1-3
ASSGTGGYSSGNTIY
>12|.|TRBV7-9|TRBJ1-2
ASSLGGTAYGYT
>10|.|TRBV19|TRBJ2-3
ASSIDRDTQY
>13|.|TRBV3-1/TRBV3-2|TRBJ2-5
ASSGTRGGRETQY
>9|.|TRBV28|TRBJ1-1
ASSHRGAAF
>13|.|TRBV7-6|TRBJ2-1
ASSNGDRAYNEQF
>18|.|TRBV2|TRBJ1-2
ASSLSPSWQGAGKNYGYT
>9|.|TRBV20-1|TRBJ1-4
SVHRGEKLF
>11|.|TRBV27|TRBJ2-7
ASSTGGPYEQY
>12|.|TRBV5-1|TRBJ2-1
ASDPSGGANEQF
>12|.|TRBV7-9|TRBJ2-5
ASSLEWGRETQY
>14|.|TRBV9|TRBJ2-3
ASSVGSGGTTDTQY
>11|.|TRBV11-1|TRBJ1-5
ASSMDSNQPQH